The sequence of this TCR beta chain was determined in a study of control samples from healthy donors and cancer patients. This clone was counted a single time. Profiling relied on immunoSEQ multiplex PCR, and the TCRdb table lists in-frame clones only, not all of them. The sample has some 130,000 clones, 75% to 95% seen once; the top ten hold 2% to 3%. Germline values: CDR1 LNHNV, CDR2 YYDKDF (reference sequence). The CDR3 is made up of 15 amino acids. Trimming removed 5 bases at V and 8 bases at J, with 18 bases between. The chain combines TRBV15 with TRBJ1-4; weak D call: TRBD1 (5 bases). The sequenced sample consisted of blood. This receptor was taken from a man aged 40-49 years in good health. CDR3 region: CATSPEGTAVEKLFF. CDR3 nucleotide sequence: TGTGCCACCAGCCCCGAGGGGACTGCAGTCGAAAAACTGTTTTTT.